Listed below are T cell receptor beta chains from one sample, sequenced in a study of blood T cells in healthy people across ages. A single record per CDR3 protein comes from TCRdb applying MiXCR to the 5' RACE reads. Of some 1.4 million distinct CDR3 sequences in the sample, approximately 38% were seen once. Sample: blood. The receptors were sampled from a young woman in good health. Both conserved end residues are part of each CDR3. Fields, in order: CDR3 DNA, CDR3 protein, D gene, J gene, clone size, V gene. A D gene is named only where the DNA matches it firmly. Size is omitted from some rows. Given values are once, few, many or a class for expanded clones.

DNA: TGTGCCAGCAGCAACAGGGCCGCATCCCTCAATGGCTACACCTTC
CDR3: CASSNRAASLNGYTF
D: .
J: TRBJ1-2
size: few
V: TRBV12-3/TRBV12-4

DNA: TGTGCCAGCAGTACCCTGGGAACAGATACGCAGTATTTT
CDR3: CASSTLGTDTQYF
D: .
J: TRBJ2-3
size: many
V: TRBV27

DNA: TGTGCCATCATGGTAATACTAGCGGGGGGTGCTTACAATGAGCAGTACTTC
CDR3: CAIMVILAGGAYNEQYF
D: TRBD2
J: TRBJ2-7
size: .
V: TRBV10-3

DNA: TGTGCCAGCAGCTTTGATAAGAGTCAGACCCAGTACTTC
CDR3: CASSFDKSQTQYF
D: .
J: TRBJ2-5
size: .
V: TRBV7-8

DNA: TGCGCCAGCAGCTTGGAACGAGGTCCGGGTACGCAGTATTTT
CDR3: CASSLERGPGTQYF
D: .
J: TRBJ2-3
size: few
V: TRBV5-1

DNA: TGTGCCAGCAGCTTAGTGGGGGGGGTCCCGACAGATACGCAGTATTTT
CDR3: CASSLVGGVPTDTQYF
D: TRBD2
J: TRBJ2-3
size: once
V: TRBV7-3

DNA: TGTGCCAGCAGCTTAGGGGGGGAAGGCCATTTCTCAGATACGCAGTATTTT
CDR3: CASSLGGEGHFSDTQYF
D: TRBD2
J: TRBJ2-3
size: .
V: TRBV7-3

DNA: TGTGCCAGCAGCCCCCAAACTAGCGGAAGCTCCTACGAGCAGTACTTC
CDR3: CASSPQTSGSSYEQYF
D: TRBD2
J: TRBJ2-7
size: .
V: TRBV6-5

DNA: TGTGCCAGCAGTTACTTCGGGACTAGCGCTGACAATGAGCAGTACTTC
CDR3: CASSYFGTSADNEQYF
D: TRBD2
J: TRBJ2-5
size: .
V: TRBV6-5

DNA: TGTGCCACCCGGACTAGCGGGATAGAGCAGTTCTTC
CDR3: CATRTSGIEQFF
D: TRBD2
J: TRBJ2-1
size: .
V: TRBV27

DNA: TGTGCCAGCAGCGCCGGGACAGGGGGAAATAATTCACCCCTCCACTTT
CDR3: CASSAGTGGNNSPLHF
D: TRBD1
J: TRBJ1-6
size: .
V: TRBV9

DNA: TGTGCCAGCTCAGCAAGAGTTACCGGGGAGCTGTTTTTT
CDR3: CASSARVTGELFF
D: .
J: TRBJ2-2
size: .
V: TRBV18

DNA: TGTGCCATCAGCCAGGGTACCCAAGAGACCCAGTACTTC
CDR3: CAISQGTQETQYF
D: .
J: TRBJ2-5
size: few
V: TRBV10-3

DNA: TGCAGTGCTAGTCCCCTAGCGGCCTACAATGAGCAGTTCTTC
CDR3: CSASPLAAYNEQFF
D: TRBD2
J: TRBJ2-1
size: few
V: TRBV20-1

DNA: TGTGCCAGCGGGTTGGGTGCCGGCTACACCTTC
CDR3: CASGLGAGYTF
D: .
J: TRBJ1-2
size: .
V: TRBV6-5

DNA: TGTGCCACCAGTGATCTGGGGGCAGGGGGCTACAATGAGCAGTTCTTC
CDR3: CATSDLGAGGYNEQFF
D: TRBD1
J: TRBJ2-1
size: .
V: TRBV24-1

DNA: TGCAGTGTTACCTCGGGACAGGGGAATGAAAAACTGTTTTTT
CDR3: CSVTSGQGNEKLFF
D: TRBD1
J: TRBJ1-4
size: .
V: TRBV20-1

DNA: TGTGCCAGCAGCTCCCCCCGCGAAGATACGCAGTATTTT
CDR3: CASSSPREDTQYF
D: .
J: TRBJ2-3
size: .
V: TRBV11-2

DNA: TGTGCCAGCAGCTTAACCCCAGGTGGGGCCAACGTCCTGACTTTC
CDR3: CASSLTPGGANVLTF
D: .
J: TRBJ2-6
size: .
V: TRBV7-3

DNA: TGTGCCAGCACCTTTTATCCCTCTGGGGCCAACGTCCTGACTTTC
CDR3: CASTFYPSGANVLTF
D: .
J: TRBJ2-6
size: few
V: TRBV7-6

DNA: TGTGCCAGCAGTTTGTACAGGGATGGCTACACCTTC
CDR3: CASSLYRDGYTF
D: .
J: TRBJ1-2
size: many
V: TRBV12-3/TRBV12-4

DNA: TGTGCCAGCAGCCAGGACGGGAACACTGAAGCTTTCTTT
CDR3: CASSQDGNTEAFF
D: .
J: TRBJ1-1
size: .
V: TRBV4-2

DNA: TGTGCCAGCCATGGACTAGCGGAATACAATGAGCAGTTCTTC
CDR3: CASHGLAEYNEQFF
D: TRBD2
J: TRBJ2-1
size: .
V: TRBV11-2